The clone carrying this TCR beta chain was picked up a small number of times. Its antigen is still unknown. Each of the donors was a healthy bone marrow donor. Researchers ran the PCR with 60 Vbeta and 13 Jbeta primers. Clones were sequenced by immunoSEQ multiplex PCR, and TCRdb holds only the in-frame ones, with some missing. Altogether almost 200,000 clones are present, about four fifths being singletons, with the ten largest covering roughly 0.4%. The data originate from a study of cytomegalovirus exposure and HLA in healthy donors. Whole-study results and caveats: In a later analysis, at a false discovery rate of 0.05, 15,000 to 20,000 TCR beta sequences matched HLA alleles.

The sequencing input was PBMCs. The receptor was isolated from a male donor in good health and CMV-seropositive.

CDR3 bases: TGTGCCAGTAGTAGCCGGGACAGAAAAGCCTACGAGCAGTACTTC. This gives the protein CASSSRDRKAYEQYF. The V call is TRBV19, the J call TRBJ2-7; 7 positions match TRBD1. Germline CDR1 is LNHDA and CDR2 is SQIVND (reference sequence). After removal of 4 bases from V and 2 bases from J, the junction contained 8 bases not matched to a gene. The CDR3 extends over 15 amino acids.